The clone carrying this TCR beta chain occurred once. Generated by immunoSEQ multiplex PCR, the TCRdb table keeps only in-frame clones and is missing some. The sample lists over 200,000 clones; about 88% were seen once. In terms of age and location, participants ranged from roughly 18 to 90 years and lived in about two dozen US areas. Participant-reported clinical history was the basis for cohort assignment. These data belong to a study of blood T cell repertoires in COVID-19. Study overall: COVID-19 samples, acute and convalescent, were from the United States, Italy and Spain. Nucleic acid was either cDNA or gDNA, and it came from T cells, B-cell-depleted T cells, or PBMCs.

V gave up 2 bases and J gave up 1 base, with 8 bases separating them. CDR1 GTSNPN and CDR2 SVGIG come from the germline V gene (reference sequence). This CDR3 contains 13 residues. The specimen sequenced was PBMCs or T cells enriched from blood (not recorded which). V usage is TRBV30 and J usage is TRBJ1-1; D gene ambiguous. This receptor was obtained from a woman aged 25 to 39 who had been exposed to COVID-19. CDR3 in DNA: TGTGCCTGGAGTCTTCAGGAGAACACTGAAGCTTTCTTT. Its translation: CAWSLQENTEAFF.